The T cell receptor beta chain described here comes from a study of CD8 T cells in ankylosing spondylitis. This clonotype came up many times. Its specificity is not known. With molecular barcodes, quantitative 5'-RACE was used to make the TCR beta libraries. Using its own MiXCR run on the 5' RACE reads, TCRdb lists one record per CDR3 protein. The sample lists 150,000 to 200,000 distinct CDR3 sequences, 18% occurring once. The CDR3 loop spans 13 amino acids. The ends were cut back, 7 bases at V and 2 bases at J, with 10 bases in the middle. Study results and limitations: Disease-linked clones were reportedly significantly enriched in matched ankylosing spondylitis synovial fluid.

The chain has TRBV12-3 or TRBV12-4 and TRBJ2-3; D is undetermined. The source of this sequence is a male donor under 30 with ankylosing spondylitis or in good health (not recorded which). The sequencing sample was made of blood, either unsorted or a sorted T cell fraction (not recorded which). Here the CDR3 reads CASTILTTDTQYF. The CDR3 DNA reads TGTGCCAGCACCATTCTTACCACAGATACGCAGTATTTT.